This entry concerns a single T cell receptor (beta chain). The antigen remains unidentified. The CDR3 totals 13 residues. The V gene's germline CDR1 is LNHNV and CDR2 YYDKDF (reference sequence). Trimming cost V 7 bases and J 3 bases, with 11 bases left between them. This entry comes from a study of radiotherapy plus CTLA-4 blockade in lung cancer. Study-wide results and caveats: Early blood T cell clone changes and increased post-radiation serum interferon-beta were reportedly the strongest response predictors. Clones derived from tumor TCRs expanded in blood after radiotherapy plus ipilimumab.

Generated by immunoSEQ multiplex PCR, the TCRdb table keeps only in-frame clones and is missing some. Of almost 55,000 clones listed, under 85% are singletons. Sequenced material: peripheral blood, taken from a patient treated with radiotherapy plus ipilimumab. The chain joins TRBV15 to TRBJ2-3, with D perhaps TRBD2 (6 bases). The sequence came from a human donor with non-small cell lung cancer who had a partial response to radiotherapy plus ipilimumab. CDR3: CATNKRVTDTQYF. CDR3 nucleotide sequence: TGTGCCACCAATAAGCGGGTAACAGATACGCAGTATTTT.